Each of the 32 T cell receptor beta chains below was sequenced from the same sample in a study of blood T cell repertoires in COVID-19. The method was immunoSEQ multiplex PCR; TCRdb's version includes in-frame clones alone and lacks a portion of them. The table includes 300,000 to 450,000 clones, roughly 86% detected once. The specimen sequenced was PBMCs or T cells enriched from blood (not recorded which). These receptors all come from a middle-aged man in a cohort exposed to, infected with or recovered from COVID-19 (not recorded which).

As to this clone: Other nucleotide sequences in the sample specify the same CDR3. The rearrangement links TRBV30 to TRBJ1-5, with 7 bases aligning to TRBD1. The trim removed 5 bases at V and 2 bases at J, leaving 6 bases unmatched. The CDR3 has 14 amino acids. Germline V gene sequence: CDR1 GTSNPN, CDR2 SVGIG (reference sequence). The CDR3 reads CAWARQGGNQPQHF. As DNA, the CDR3 is TGTGCCTGGGCAAGACAGGGCGGCAATCAGCCCCAGCATTTT.

The chain recombines TRBV5-1 with TRBJ2-7; 8 bases agree with TRBD1. With V trimmed by 3 bases and J by 4 bases, 9 bases remained unmatched. The germline V gene encodes CDR1 SGHRS and CDR2 YFSETQ. The CDR3 spans 15 residues. The CDR3 region has the DNA TGCGCCAGCAGCTGGACCGGACAGGGAGGATACGAGCAGTACTTC. It translates to CASSWTGQGGYEQYF.

The J gene is TRBJ2-7, the V gene TRBV5-4; tentatively, D is TRBD1 (6 bases). CDR1 and CDR2 from the germline V gene are SGHNT and YYREEE (reference sequence). Trimming took off 1 base at V and 4 bases at J, with 18 bases between the two ends. The CDR3 spans 16 residues. The CDR3 here is CASSLTLQGPAYEQYF. The CDR3 DNA is TGTGCCAGCAGCTTGACCCTACAGGGTCCAGCGTACGAGCAGTACTTC.

This sequence joins TRBV21-1 and TRBJ2-7; TRBD2 is the table's D call and was not checked against the DNA. TRBV21-1 is listed as a pseudogene. This CDR3 has 14 residues. The CDR3 reads CASSKVALFYEQYF. Here the CDR3 DNA reads TGTGCCAGCAGCAAAGTTGCACTTTTCTACGAGCAGTACTTC.

The rearrangement links TRBV18 to TRBJ2-2, with TRBD2 identical over 8 bases. CDR3 length: 15 amino acids. Germline V lookup: CDR1 KGHSH, CDR2 LQKENI. Trimming cost V 0 bases and J 5 bases; bases outside gene matches: 2. CDR3 loop: CASSPPGLGTGELFF. The CDR3, as DNA: TGTGCCAGCTCACCACCGGGACTAGGGACCGGGGAGCTGTTTTTT.

The chain combines TRBV18 with TRBJ1-2; the D gene is possibly TRBD1 (6 bases). Per the germline V gene, CDR1 is KGHSH and CDR2 is LQKENI. With 4 bases removed from V and 6 bases from J, the gap between germline ends came to 12 bases. This CDR3 has 13 residues. CDR3 in amino acids: CASSLTEGDGYTF. The CDR3, as DNA: TGTGCCAGCTCACTGACTGAGGGGGATGGCTACACCTTC.

The chain uses TRBV19 and TRBJ1-2; no firm D call. The CDR3 spans 15 residues. Germline V gives CDR1 LNHDA, CDR2 SQIVND (reference sequence). Trimming cost V 10 bases and J 0 bases, with 18 bases left between them. CDR3 sequence reads: CATHQVSASNYGYTF. As DNA, the CDR3 is TGTGCCACTCACCAGGTGTCAGCCTCTAACTATGGCTACACCTTC.

The genes are TRBV11-2 and TRBJ1-5; TRBD1 matches at 8 bases. The CDR3 covers 15 residues. The V and J ends lost 0 bases and 7 bases, in that order; junction bases with no gene match: 5. The germline CDR1 and CDR2 sequences are SGHAT and FQNNGV. This chain's CDR3 is CASSLEAGGVQPQHF. In nucleotides, the CDR3 is TGTGCCAGCAGCTTAGAGGCAGGGGGCGTACAGCCCCAGCATTTT.

A single count supports this clone. The chain recombines TRBV2 with TRBJ2-6; D is possibly TRBD2 (6 bases). This CDR3 is built from 17 residues. Trimming removed 6 bases at V and 0 bases at J, with 15 bases between. Germline V gives CDR1 SNHLY, CDR2 FYNNEI. CDR3 DNA sequence: TGTGCCAGCAGCGAGATGGGGGGATACTCTGGGGCCAACGTCCTGACTTTC. It encodes CASSEMGGYSGANVLTF.

V gene TRBV6-5 combines with J gene TRBJ1-6, with 9 bases that match TRBD1. The germline gives CDR1 MNHEY, CDR2 SVGAGI. V lost 6 bases to trimming and J lost 9 bases; unmatched junction nucleotides: 6. The CDR3 loop spans 14 amino acids. DNA of the CDR3: TGTGCCAGCAGGGACAGGGGAGGGGGTTCACCCCTCCACTTT. This codes for CASRDRGGGSPLHF.

V usage is TRBV5-1 and J usage is TRBJ1-2; D may be TRBD1 (5 bases). Germline V gives CDR1 SGHRS, CDR2 YFSETQ. The CDR3 sequence is 14 residues long. V was shortened by 5 bases and J by 0 bases, with 11 bases between the two germline ends. The CDR3 nucleotides read TGCGCCAGCAGACCCGACAGTCCTAACTATGGCTACACCTTC. Its protein product is CASRPDSPNYGYTF.

The rearrangement links TRBV19 to TRBJ2-1, with D tentatively TRBD1 (6 bases). Trimming took 9 bases from V and 4 from J, leaving 19 bases between them. CDR1 is LNHDA, CDR2 SQIVND, per germline (reference sequence). This CDR3 contains 15 residues. This chain's CDR3 is CASKEKDSFYNEQFF. The CDR3 DNA is TGTGCCAGCAAAGAAAAGGACAGCTTTTACAATGAGCAGTTCTTC.

The V call is TRBV16, the J call TRBJ1-6; the match to TRBD1 covers 8 bases. The germline V gene encodes CDR1 KGHSY and CDR2 FQNENV. The CDR3 is made up of 16 amino acids. V lost 4 bases and J lost 6; bases outside the gene matches: 8. The CDR3 reads CASSPGQGGSNSPLHF. CDR3 DNA sequence: TGTGCCAGCAGCCCCGGACAGGGAGGGAGTAATTCACCCCTCCACTTT.

V and J are TRBV5-4 and TRBJ1-1, with TRBD1 as a possible D gene (6 bases). The CDR3 has 16 amino acids. Germline assignment: CDR1 SGHNT and CDR2 YYREEE (reference sequence). V gave up 4 bases and J gave up 2 bases, with 18 bases separating them. CDR3 region: CASSVALGDTNTEAFF. The CDR3 DNA reads as TGTGCCAGCAGCGTGGCCTTGGGGGACACAAACACTGAAGCTTTCTTT.

The chain combines TRBV5-1 with TRBJ2-1; 9 nucleotides align to TRBD2. The CDR3 loop spans 17 amino acids. Per germline, CDR1 SGHRS and CDR2 YFSETQ. V gave up 4 bases and J gave up 0 bases; unmatched junction bases: 8. CDR3 residues: CASSLLAGASSYNEQFF. In nucleotides, the CDR3 is TGCGCCAGCAGCCTTTTAGCGGGAGCGAGCTCCTACAATGAGCAGTTCTTC.

J is TRBJ1-2 and V is TRBV19; D possibly corresponds to TRBD1 (6 bases). The V gene's germline CDR1 is LNHDA and CDR2 SQIVND (reference sequence). The CDR3 spans 15 residues. V was cut by 3 bases and J by 2 bases, with 13 bases left in between. In DNA, the CDR3 is TGTGCCAGTAGTATTACCTCCGGACAGAACTATGGCTACACCTTC. It translates to CASSITSGQNYGYTF.

This clone has a single count. The chain uses TRBV5-1 and TRBJ2-7, with D maybe TRBD1 (6 bases). Germline V gives CDR1 SGHRS, CDR2 YFSETQ. V lost 1 base to trimming and J lost 5 bases, with 16 bases between them. The CDR3 spans 15 residues. The CDR3 reads CASSLRPLQGNEQYF. Written as DNA, the CDR3 is TGCGCCAGCAGCTTGCGGCCCCTACAGGGCAACGAGCAGTACTTC.

The genes are TRBV3-1 (or the pseudogene TRBV3-2) and TRBJ2-1, with a tentative D call TRBD2 (6 bases). Deletions cut 4 bases from V and 10 bases from J, with 14 bases between. From germline, CDR1 is LGHDT and CDR2 YNNKEL (reference sequence). CDR3 length equals 13 residues. In DNA, the CDR3 is TGTGCCAGCAGCCTTTTTACGGCGGGGGAGCAGTTCTTC. Its protein product is CASSLFTAGEQFF.

The chain links TRBV6-2 or TRBV6-3 to TRBJ1-1; 8 bases match TRBD1. The CDR3 extends over 14 amino acids. V lost 0 bases, J lost 5 bases, and 2 bases stayed unmatched. Germline CDR1 is MNHEY and CDR2 is SVGEGT. CDR3 bases: TGTGCCAGCAGTTACTCGAACAGGGGGACTGAAGCTTTCTTT. The encoded protein is CASSYSNRGTEAFF.

The V call is TRBV3-1 (or the pseudogene TRBV3-2), the J call TRBJ2-7; D possibly corresponds to TRBD1 (6 bases). Germline V gene sequence: CDR1 LGHDT, CDR2 YNNKEL (reference sequence). V dropped 5 bases and J dropped 3 bases, with 14 bases sitting between them. The CDR3 extends over 14 amino acids. This chain's CDR3 is CASSRQAVGYEQYF. Here the CDR3 DNA reads TGTGCCAGCAGCAGACAGGCGGTGGGCTACGAGCAGTACTTC.

CDR3 nucleotides: TGTGCCAGCTCACCACTCACAGCCACCGGGGAGCTGTTTTTT. Amino acids: CASSPLTATGELFF. The chain has TRBV18 and TRBJ2-2; D is undetermined. CDR1 and CDR2 from the germline V gene are KGHSH and LQKENI. The CDR3 totals 14 residues. V was clipped by 1 base and J by 4 bases, with 7 bases between them. The whole variable domain, filled in from reference TRBV18 and TRBJ2-2, reads NAGVMQNPRHLVRRRGQEARLRCSPMKGHSHVYWYRQLPEEGLKFMVYLQKENIIDESGMPKERFSAEFPKEGPSILRIQQVVRGDSAAYFCASSPLTATGELFFGEGSRLTVL.

In this sample, this clone turned up once. The chain employs TRBV19 and TRBJ1-4, with D unclear. Between the trimmed V and J ends, which lost 3 bases and 8 bases, there was a span of 13 bases. The V gene's germline CDR1 is LNHDA and CDR2 SQIVND (reference sequence). The CDR3 is 14 amino acids. CDR3 coding DNA: TGTGCCAGTAGTATCGAGAGGTTTCCCGAAAAACTGTTTTTT. Translating it yields CASSIERFPEKLFF.

The genes are TRBV5-6 and TRBJ2-7; D gene uncertain. The CDR3 has 15 residues. The germline gives CDR1 SGHDT, CDR2 YYEEEE. Between the trimmed V and J ends, which lost 5 bases and 5 bases, there was a span of 20 bases. The CDR3 DNA sequence: TGTGCCAGCAGTCCCACAAGCGTCCTCGCAAACGAGCAGTACTTC. It codes for CASSPTSVLANEQYF.

The chain couples TRBV19 to TRBJ2-5, with 8 bases fitting TRBD2. Germline V gene data show CDR1 as LNHDA and CDR2 as SQIVND (reference sequence). CDR3 size: 15 residues. The V gene end was trimmed by 6 bases and the J gene end by 2 bases; junction bases not matched to a gene: 8. CDR3: CASRRAGVGQETQYF. The CDR3 bases are TGTGCCAGTAGAAGAGCGGGAGTGGGGCAAGAGACCCAGTACTTC.

The V and J genes are TRBV5-4 and TRBJ2-5, with 11 bases identical to TRBD2. Losses at the gene ends were 0 bases for V and 3 bases for J; bases not matched to a gene: 4. CDR1 is SGHNT, CDR2 YYREEE, per germline (reference sequence). The CDR3 is 16 amino acids. This CDR3 reads CASSLGRLAGKETQYF. The CDR3 DNA sequence: TGTGCCAGCAGCTTGGGTCGACTAGCGGGAAAAGAGACCCAGTACTTC. Complete variable domain (other parts from reference TRBV5-4 and TRBJ2-5): ETGVTQSPTHLIKTRGQQVTLRCSSQSGHNTVSWYQQALGQGPQFIFQYYREEENGRGNFPPRFSGLQFPNYSSELNVNALELDDSALYLCASSLGRLAGKETQYFGPGTRLLVL.

The rearrangement joins TRBV28 to TRBJ1-1; D unclear. In germline, CDR1 is MDHEN, CDR2 SYDVKM. Trimming stripped 7 bases from V and 1 base from J, with 13 bases between. The CDR3 consists of 14 residues. CDR3 sequence reads: CASTTAGKNTEAFF. The CDR3 DNA sequence: TGTGCCAGCACCACGGCAGGTAAGAACACTGAAGCTTTCTTT.

The V call is TRBV19, the J call TRBJ1-6; tentatively, D is TRBD1 (5 bases). The CDR3 extends over 15 amino acids. The germline V gene has CDR1 LNHDA and CDR2 SQIVND (reference sequence). V was pared by 5 bases and J by 2 bases, with 10 bases between. The CDR3 reads CASSGREAYNSPLHF. The CDR3 nucleotides read TGTGCCAGTAGTGGCAGGGAAGCCTATAATTCACCCCTCCACTTT.

With respect to this clone: Within the sample, other DNA sequences also encode this same CDR3. The genes are TRBV19 and TRBJ1-1; D might be TRBD1 (5 bases). The CDR3 is made up of 14 amino acids. The V gene's germline CDR1 is LNHDA and CDR2 SQIVND (reference sequence). V dropped 3 bases and J dropped 2 bases, with 10 bases sitting between them. The CDR3 bases are TGTGCCAGTAGTATTGCCCAGGGTAACACTGAAGCTTTCTTT. Residues: CASSIAQGNTEAFF.

At least ten counts were recorded for this clone. The chain carries TRBV6-4 and TRBJ2-1; tentatively, D is TRBD2 (5 bases). The CDR3 runs to 16 residues. The V gene's germline CDR1 is MRHNA and CDR2 SNTAGT. V was clipped by 0 bases and J by 4 bases, with 13 bases between them. The CDR3 reads CASSDSASKQYNEQFF. In DNA, the CDR3 is TGTGCCAGCAGTGACTCTGCTAGCAAACAATACAATGAGCAGTTCTTC.

About this clone itself: Distinct nucleotide sequences in the sample also encode this CDR3. The V call is TRBV27, the J call TRBJ2-7; TRBD1 matches at 9 bases. V shed 6 bases and J 3 bases; nucleotides not matched to a gene: 0. Germline CDR1 and CDR2: MNHEY and SMNVEV (reference sequence). CDR3 length: 12 residues. The CDR3 reads CASRTGGYEQYF. DNA for the CDR3: TGTGCCAGCAGGACAGGGGGCTACGAGCAGTACTTC.

This chain links TRBV5-1 with TRBJ1-2; 8 bases align to TRBD1. Germline-derived CDR1 and CDR2 are SGHRS and YFSETQ. The CDR3 spans 15 residues. V shed 4 bases and J 4 bases; nucleotides not matched to a gene: 9. DNA of the CDR3: TGCGCCAGCAGCATAGATGGACAGGGCTCCTATGGCTACACCTTC. It is translated as CASSIDGQGSYGYTF. The complete variable domain, with remaining parts taken from reference TRBV5-1 and TRBJ1-2, reads KAGVTQTPRYLIKTRGQQVTLSCSPISGHRSVSWYQQTPGQGLQFLFEYFSETQRNKGNFPGRFSGRQFSNSRSEMNVSTLELGDSALYLCASSIDGQGSYGYTFGSGTRLTVV.

The V call is TRBV6-5, the J call TRBJ1-2; no clear D gene. The germline V gene encodes CDR1 MNHEY and CDR2 SVGAGI. The V end lost 7 bases, the J end lost 7 bases, and 16 bases lay between the germline ends. CDR3 length: 13 amino acids. CDR3 sequence: CASISNIEAGYTF. The CDR3 DNA is TGTGCCAGCATCTCTAACATTGAGGCTGGCTACACCTTC.